The 19 T cell receptor beta chains reported below all come from one sample, sequenced in a study of T cells in Graves' hyperthyroidism and ophthalmopathy. Authors of the study amplified TCR beta CDR3 regions from RNA transcripts. HTBI primers were employed in a first-round RT-PCR of the TCR CDR3. TCRdb used MiXCR to reprocess the multiplex PCR reads, holding one entry per CDR3 protein. Here the sample spans roughly 290,000 distinct CDR3 sequences, 13% being singletons. Sequenced input: blood. The receptors derive from a woman in her twenties or thirties with Graves' hyperthyroidism that later progressed to Graves' ophthalmopathy.

V and J are TRBV9 and TRBJ2-1; TRBD2 matches 7 bases. The CDR3 totals 16 residues. V trimming: 3 bases; J trimming: 4 bases; junction bases outside the gene matches: 10. From germline, CDR1 is SGDLS and CDR2 YYNGEE. Here the CDR3 DNA reads TGTGCCAGCAGCGGATCGGATGGGACTACTTACAATGAGCAGTTCTTC. Protein product: CASSGSDGTTYNEQFF. The variable domain in full, with the rest retrieved from reference TRBV9 and TRBJ2-1, is DSGVTQTPKHLITATGQRVTLRCSPRSGDLSVYWYQQSLDQGLQFLIQYYNGEERAKGNILERFSAQQFPDLHSELNLSSLELGDSALYFCASSGSDGTTYNEQFFGPGTRLTVL.

This clonotype was counted many times. The chain couples TRBV24-1 to TRBJ2-2; perhaps TRBD2 as D (5 bases). The CDR3 runs 16 residues. Germline V gene lookup returns CDR1 KGHDR and CDR2 SFDVKD. V lost 4 bases, J lost 7 bases, and 18 bases lay in between. The CDR3 protein is CATSEAGGHPGGELFF. In DNA form, the CDR3 reads TGTGCCACCAGTGAGGCCGGCGGGCACCCGGGCGGGGAGCTGTTTTTT.

Ten or more counts support this clonotype. The chain couples TRBV12-3 or TRBV12-4 to TRBJ2-7; D may be TRBD1 or TRBD2 (5 bases each). V was shortened by 3 bases and J by 3 bases, with 12 bases between the two germline ends. The CDR3 is 14 residues long. CDR3 loop: CASSLLGTHYEQYF. The DNA of the CDR3 is TGTGCCAGCAGTTTGTTGGGGACCCACTACGAGCAGTACTTC.

The chain employs TRBV12-3 or TRBV12-4 and TRBJ1-4; D may be TRBD1 (6 bases). The CDR3 is 15 amino acids. V was cut by 6 bases and J by 6 bases, with 17 bases left in between. Written as DNA, the CDR3 is TGTGCCAGCAGCGAGGGGGGGGCAAGGGATGAAAAACTGTTTTTT. It codes for CASSEGGARDEKLFF.

This clonotype was counted ten times or more. V usage is TRBV5-8 and J usage is TRBJ2-3; 8 bases match TRBD1. Germline-derived CDR1 and CDR2 are SGHTS and YDEGEE. V dropped 4 bases and J dropped 0; count of bases not matched to a gene: 4. The CDR3 is made up of 15 amino acids. The CDR3 sequence: CASSPGQASTDTQYF. The DNA of the CDR3 is TGTGCCAGCAGCCCGGGACAGGCTAGCACAGATACGCAGTATTTT.

The chain has TRBV14 and TRBJ2-5; 7 bases align to TRBD1. V trimming: 3 bases; J trimming: 1 base; junction bases outside the gene matches: 5. Looked up from germline, CDR1 is SGHDN and CDR2 is FVKESK. There are 15 residues in the CDR3. CDR3 DNA sequence: TGTGCCAGCAGCCAGGTGACAGGGCCCCAAGAGACCCAGTACTTC. Translating gives CASSQVTGPQETQYF.

In this sample, this clonotype turned up a few times. This clone may be a read error of a much larger clone one base away. This chain joins TRBV28 and TRBJ2-2; 11 bases are shared with TRBD1. The CDR3 sequence is 17 residues long. Germline trimming cut 7 bases from V and 5 bases from J; bases unmatched to any gene: 12. Per germline, CDR1 MDHEN and CDR2 SYDVKM. The CDR3: CASTEPTGTGGTGELFF. As DNA, the CDR3 is TGTGCCAGCACCGAACCTACCGGGACAGGGGGAACCGGGGAGCTGTTTTTT.

This clonotype appeared a few times. CDR3 sequence: CASSFSQNTYEQFF. The CDR3 DNA reads TGTGCCAGCAGTTTTTCACAGAACACCTACGAGCAGTTCTTC. This chain joins TRBV27 and TRBJ2-7, with D unclear. The DNA end is a closer match to TRBJ2-1, so the J assignment may be wrong. The germline V gene encodes CDR1 MNHEY and CDR2 SMNVEV (reference sequence). This CDR3 region has 14 residues.

As for this clonotype: A much larger clone lies a single base off, so this may be a read error. The chain recombines TRBV10-3 with TRBJ2-7; 11 bases match TRBD2. The germline V gene encodes CDR1 ENHRY and CDR2 SYGVKD. J lost 6 bases, V lost 2 bases, and 3 bases had no gene match. The CDR3 covers 14 residues. CDR3 loop: CAISERTSGSEQYF. CDR3 DNA: TGTGCCATCAGTGAGCGGACTAGCGGGTCCGAGCAGTACTTC.

At least ten counts were recorded for this clonotype. This chain connects TRBV12-3 or TRBV12-4 to TRBJ2-7; the D is unclear. Trimming left V 2 bases short and J 2 bases short, with 13 bases between. The CDR3 is 15 residues long. In DNA, the CDR3 is TGTGCCAGCAGTTTACGGCTTACGGCTACCTACGAGCAGTACTTC. This codes for CASSLRLTATYEQYF.

This clonotype appeared a few times. The genes are TRBV7-2 and TRBJ1-2; unclear D gene. In germline, CDR1 is SGHTA, CDR2 FQGNSA. V gave up 1 base and J gave up 3 bases, with 21 bases separating them. The CDR3 spans 18 residues. CDR3 amino acids: CASSLERITAPSHYGYTF. The CDR3 DNA reads TGTGCCAGCAGCTTAGAAAGGATAACGGCTCCTTCTCACTATGGCTACACCTTC.

V usage is TRBV9 and J usage is TRBJ1-6, with 7 bases aligning to TRBD1. The ends lost 0 bases at V and 8 bases at J; junction bases unmatched: 5. The germline V gene has CDR1 SGDLS and CDR2 YYNGEE. The CDR3 has 15 residues. The CDR3 reads CASSVVGTADSPLHF. The DNA of the CDR3 is TGTGCCAGCAGCGTAGTGGGGACAGCGGATTCACCCCTCCACTTT.

The rearrangement joins TRBV6-1 to TRBJ2-3; TRBD2 agrees at 13 bases. The length of the CDR3 is 19 residues. The V gene's germline CDR1 is MNHNS and CDR2 SASEGT. Unmatched junction bases numbered 10, after V lost 4 bases and J lost 0 bases. This CDR3 reads CASSGTSGRIGTSTDTQYF. The CDR3 DNA reads as TGTGCCAGCAGTGGGACTAGCGGGAGAATTGGGACTAGCACAGATACGCAGTATTTT.

This clonotype was seen at least ten times. The chain combines TRBV3-1 with TRBJ2-7; 7 nucleotides agree with TRBD1. Germline assignment: CDR1 LGHDT and CDR2 YNNKEL (reference sequence). CDR3 length: 15 amino acids. With V trimmed by 4 bases and J by 7 bases, 13 bases remained unmatched. For the CDR3, the DNA is TGTGCCAGCAGCCCACAGGGGCCTCCGGTTGGAGAGCAGTACTTC. It specifies CASSPQGPPVGEQYF.

Remarks on this clonotype: A read error may account for a junction end that differs from germline. The chain links TRBV7-9 to TRBJ1-2; D possibly corresponds to TRBD1 (6 bases). The CDR3 is 13 amino acids. Germline CDR1 reads SEHNR; CDR2 reads FQNEAQ (reference sequence). CDR3 sequence reads: CASSSGQSYGHTF. In DNA form, the CDR3 reads TGTGCCAGCAGCTCCGGACAGAGCTATGGCCACACCTTC.

The table lists this clonotype with many counts. The chain links TRBV20-1 to TRBJ1-2; 8 bases map to TRBD1. Germline V gene sequence: CDR1 DFQATT, CDR2 SNEGSKA (reference sequence). V shed 3 bases and J 5 bases; nucleotides not matched to a gene: 5. The length of the CDR3 is 13 residues. CDR3 sequence (DNA): TGCAGTGCTAGCGCAGGACAGGGATATGGCTACACCTTC. Translating gives CSASAGQGYGYTF.

CDR3: CASRGRDQSTDTQYF. CDR3 sequence (DNA): TGTGCCAGCCGTGGGAGGGATCAGAGCACAGATACGCAGTATTTT. This rearrangement joins TRBV14 to TRBJ2-3, with 7 bases lining up with TRBD2. V lost 8 bases to trimming and J lost 0 bases; unmatched junction nucleotides: 8. This CDR3 region has 15 residues. In germline, CDR1 is SGHDN, CDR2 FVKESK. Drawing the rest from reference TRBV14 and TRBJ2-3, the complete variable domain is EAGVTQFPSHSVIEKGQTVTLRCDPISGHDNLYWYRRVMGKEIKFLLHFVKESKQDESGMPNNRFLAERTGGTYSTLKVQPAELEDSGVYFCASRGRDQSTDTQYFGPGTRLTVL.

This clonotype was observed many times. This chain uses TRBV28 with TRBJ1-1, with TRBD1 matching 9 bases. With 6 bases clipped from V and 0 bases from J, the junction kept 5 bases outside the gene matches. CDR3 length: 15 amino acids. Germline CDR1 reads MDHEN; CDR2 reads SYDVKM. As DNA, the CDR3 is TGTGCCAGCAGCTGGACAGGGGAAATGAACACTGAAGCTTTCTTT. This translates into CASSWTGEMNTEAFF.

In regard to this clonotype: Since a much larger clone is just one base distant, this may be a read error. This chain links TRBV6-9 with TRBJ2-2; D is possibly TRBD2 (5 bases). Germline assignment: CDR1 MNHGY and CDR2 SVAAGI. This CDR3 region has 13 residues. Here the CDR3 DNA reads TGTGCCAGCAGTTACTACGACACCGGGGAGATGTTTTTT. Residues: CASSYYDTGEMFF.